The 2 T cell receptor beta chains reported below all come from one sample, sequenced in a study of PD-L1 blockade in urothelial cancer. The time point here: pretreatment peripheral blood. Measured with immunoSEQ multiplex PCR; TCRdb has only the in-frame clones, and not every one. The sample shows roughly 47,000 clones, 60% to 85% of them seen only once. Sample: PBMCs, taken around atezolizumab (anti-PD-L1) treatment. Every receptor here comes from a man aged 70 or older with urothelial cancer.

The chain is built from TRBV4-1 and TRBJ1-5, with D possibly matching TRBD1 (5 bases). CDR1 is MGHRA, CDR2 YSYEKL, per germline. V was pared by 1 base and J by 3 bases, with 13 bases between. The CDR3 runs to 16 residues. CDR3 DNA sequence: TGCGCCAGCAGCCAAGTGTCAGGGTCCAACAATCAGCCCCAGCATTTT. Translated, it gives CASSQVSGSNNQPQHF.

CDR3 in amino acids: CASSLVLVYEQYF. CDR3 DNA sequence: TGTGCCAGCAGCTTAGTATTAGTCTACGAGCAGTACTTC. The chain has TRBV7-2 and TRBJ2-7; unclear D gene. Germline CDR1 is SGHTA and CDR2 is FQGNSA. Between the trimmed V and J ends, which lost 1 base and 3 bases, there was a span of 7 bases. The CDR3 is 13 residues long.